The clone carrying this TCR beta chain was found many times. The antigen remains undetermined. Per germline, CDR1 SQVTM and CDR2 ANQGSEA. Trimming pared 7 bases from V and 4 bases from J, leaving 19 bases between. This CDR3 has 14 residues. This sample was taken from a study of spatial heterogeneity in lung cancer. Study results and caveats: Expanded intratumoral alpha and beta TCR counts tracked tumor mutation counts.

MiXCR, applied by TCRdb to the 5' RACE reads, yields one record per CDR3 protein. The data hold under 8,000 distinct CDR3 sequences, with approximately 1.2% observed a single time. Noted time point: sample taken at primary tumor resection. The source is a male donor with early-stage non-small cell lung cancer. This chain links TRBV29-1 with TRBJ2-5, with a weak D call TRBD2 (6 bases). The specimen comprised lung tumor tissue, sampled at surgery. The CDR3 is CSAKPGLTGETQYF. CDR3 nucleotide sequence: TGCAGCGCAAAACCGGGACTCACTGGAGAGACCCAGTACTTC.